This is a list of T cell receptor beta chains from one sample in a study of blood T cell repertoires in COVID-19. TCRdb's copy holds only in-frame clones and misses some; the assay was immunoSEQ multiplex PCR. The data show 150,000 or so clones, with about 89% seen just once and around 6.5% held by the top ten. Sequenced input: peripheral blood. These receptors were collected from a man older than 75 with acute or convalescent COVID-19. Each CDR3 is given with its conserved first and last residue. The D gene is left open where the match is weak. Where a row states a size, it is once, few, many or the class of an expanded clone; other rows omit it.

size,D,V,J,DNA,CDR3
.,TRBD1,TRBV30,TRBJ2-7,TGTGCCTGGACCATGACAGGGGGGGAGCAGTACTTC,CAWTMTGGEQYF
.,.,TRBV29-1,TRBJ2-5,TGCAGCGTCCCTGGGGCTATGGAGACCCAGTACTTC,CSVPGAMETQYF
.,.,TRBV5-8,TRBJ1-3,TGTGCCAGCAGCCCGCAGATCTCTGGAAACACCATATATTTT,CASSPQISGNTIYF
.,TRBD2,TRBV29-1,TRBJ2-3,TGCAGCGTTAACGGCGCTAGCGGGAGAACAGATACGCAGTATTTT,CSVNGASGRTDTQYF
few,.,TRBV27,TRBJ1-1,TGTGCCAGCAGTCAACGGGTAGGTGAGGGCACTGAAGCTTTCTTT,CASSQRVGEGTEAFF
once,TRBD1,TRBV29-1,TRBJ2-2,TGCAGCGCAAAAGGGACAGGGACGAACACCGGGGAGCTGTTTTTT,CSAKGTGTNTGELFF
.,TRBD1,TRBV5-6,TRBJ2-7,TGTGCCAGCAACATCGACAGGGACGAGCAGTACTTC,CASNIDRDEQYF
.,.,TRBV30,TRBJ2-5,TGTGCCTGGAGTGTACAGGGACAAACCCAAGAGACCCAGTACTTC,CAWSVQGQTQETQYF
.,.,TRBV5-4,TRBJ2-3,TGTGCCAGCAGCGAAGCCGGCACAGATACGCAGTATTTT,CASSEAGTDTQYF
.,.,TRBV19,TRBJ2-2,TGTGCCAGTAGTATATTAGGGACTCAGGCGGCTGGGGGGCTGTTTTTT,CASSILGTQAAGGLFF
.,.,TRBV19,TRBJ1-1,TGTGCCAGTAGTGTTTTCCTGCTGGCGAACACTGAAGCTTTCTTT,CASSVFLLANTEAFF
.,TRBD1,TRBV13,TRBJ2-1,TGTGCCAGCAGCTCCCGGGACAGCTACAATGAGCAGTTCTTC,CASSSRDSYNEQFF
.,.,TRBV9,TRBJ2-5,TGTGCCAGCAGCGTAGAACGGGAGTGGGTTGAGACCCAGTACTTC,CASSVEREWVETQYF
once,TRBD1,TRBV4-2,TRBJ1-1,TGTGCCAGCAGCACCCGGGACAGACCCACTGAAGCTTTCTTT,CASSTRDRPTEAFF
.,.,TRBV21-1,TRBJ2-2,TGTGCCAGCAGCAAAGGTTACGGACAGGGCAACACCGGGGAGCTGTTTTTT,CASSKGYGQGNTGELFF
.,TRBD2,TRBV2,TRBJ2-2,TGTGCCAGCAGTGTCCCGGGACTAGCGTACACCGGGGAGCTGTTTTTT,CASSVPGLAYTGELFF
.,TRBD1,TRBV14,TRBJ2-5,TGTGCCAGCAGCCAACCGGGGGACAGGGCATCGGAGACCCAGTACTTC,CASSQPGDRASETQYF
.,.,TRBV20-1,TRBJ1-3,TGCAGTGCTAGTGCAGGGAACATGAGAGGAAACACCATATATTTT,CSASAGNMRGNTIYF
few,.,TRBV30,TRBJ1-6,TGTGCCTGGAGGCTGAGTAGTCAGGGAGGCTCACCCCTCCACTTT,CAWRLSSQGGSPLHF
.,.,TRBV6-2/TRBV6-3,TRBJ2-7,TGTGCCAGCAGTGATCGTCGGGAGCAGCGTGGCGAGCAGTACTTC,CASSDRREQRGEQYF
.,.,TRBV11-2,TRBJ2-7,TGTGCCAGCAGCTTAGATTGGACTGGCTACGAGCAGTACTTC,CASSLDWTGYEQYF
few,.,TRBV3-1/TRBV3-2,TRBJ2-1,TGTGCCAGCAGCGGCACGGCCGCGGGGCAGTTCTTC,CASSGTAAGQFF
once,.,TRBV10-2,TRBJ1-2,TGCGCCAGCAGTGCGAACGCCGGGTATGGCTACACCTTC,CASSANAGYGYTF
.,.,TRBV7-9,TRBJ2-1,TGTGCCAGCAGCTTAGACGTCGCGGGGCTAGCCAATGAGCAGTTCTTC,CASSLDVAGLANEQFF
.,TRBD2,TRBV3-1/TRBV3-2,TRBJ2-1,TGTGCCAGCAGCCCAGCCGGGACTAGGGGGAATGAGCAGTTCTTC,CASSPAGTRGNEQFF
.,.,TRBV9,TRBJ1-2,TGTGCCAGCAGCCCACATAACCATTACAATGGCTACACCTTC,CASSPHNHYNGYTF
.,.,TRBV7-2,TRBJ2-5,TGTGCCAGCAGCTTTAACGGGGGAACGGCACAAGAGACCCAGTACTTC,CASSFNGGTAQETQYF
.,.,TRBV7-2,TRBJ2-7,TGTGCCAGCAGCTTAGCTGAGGTGAGATACGAGCAGTACTTC,CASSLAEVRYEQYF
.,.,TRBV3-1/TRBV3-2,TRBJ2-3,TGTGCCAGCAGCCCTAGACTAGATCTGGATACGCAGTATTTT,CASSPRLDLDTQYF